Listed below are T cell receptor beta chains from one sample, sequenced in a study of T-cell reconstitution after alpha-beta-depleted transplantation in children. From the PCR reads, TCRdb called clonotypes with MiXCR, one entry per CDR3 protein. The profile shows hundreds of thousands of distinct CDR3 sequences, around 17% of them singletons. Sequenced here: PBMCs from the stem cell graft donor, sampled from the stem cell graft. These receptor sequences come from a human donor who donated a stem cell graft to a child with acute myeloid leukemia. The conserved cysteine and the conserved F or W are not part of the CDR3 here. Where a row states a size, it is once, few, many or the class of an expanded clone; other rows omit it.

j_gene: TRBJ1-1
v_gene: TRBV20-1
abundance: many
CDR3aa: SARPSSGLFMNTEAF

j_gene: TRBJ1-2
v_gene: TRBV27
abundance: many
CDR3aa: ASSSGGKANYGYT

j_gene: TRBJ2-5
v_gene: TRBV4-1
abundance: few
CDR3aa: ASSQGSQAQETQY

j_gene: TRBJ1-4
v_gene: TRBV20-1
abundance: -
CDR3aa: SAIRDRDIRGEKLF

j_gene: TRBJ2-2
v_gene: TRBV20-1
abundance: -
CDR3aa: SARRDPNTGELF

j_gene: TRBJ2-1
v_gene: TRBV20-1
abundance: many
CDR3aa: SARAAYSYNEQF

j_gene: TRBJ1-2
v_gene: TRBV20-1
abundance: many
CDR3aa: SAVATYGYT

j_gene: TRBJ2-1
v_gene: TRBV19
abundance: few
CDR3aa: ASTPTSGGANNEQF

j_gene: TRBJ2-5
v_gene: TRBV18
abundance: few
CDR3aa: ASSQTGGEETQY

j_gene: TRBJ1-1
v_gene: TRBV20-1
abundance: many
CDR3aa: SARKGNEAF

j_gene: TRBJ2-1
v_gene: TRBV13
abundance: -
CDR3aa: ASSGGGAYNSNEQF

j_gene: TRBJ2-1
v_gene: TRBV6-5
abundance: many
CDR3aa: ASRPGLTDEQF

j_gene: TRBJ1-1
v_gene: TRBV12-3/TRBV12-4
abundance: many
CDR3aa: ASSKSQGYTEAF

j_gene: TRBJ2-1
v_gene: TRBV20-1
abundance: -
CDR3aa: SATARGVWNEQF

j_gene: TRBJ2-6
v_gene: TRBV7-2
abundance: few
CDR3aa: ASSIQGALGGANVLT

j_gene: TRBJ1-2
v_gene: TRBV12-3/TRBV12-4
abundance: few
CDR3aa: ASSLSGPYGYT

j_gene: TRBJ2-3
v_gene: TRBV6-5
abundance: many
CDR3aa: ASSYTPTGNTQY

j_gene: TRBJ1-6
v_gene: TRBV6-1
abundance: many
CDR3aa: ASRGTGTGHYPLH

j_gene: TRBJ2-2
v_gene: TRBV29-1
abundance: many
CDR3aa: SVGLEYTGELF

j_gene: TRBJ1-2
v_gene: TRBV7-9
abundance: -
CDR3aa: ASSLQPGYT

j_gene: TRBJ2-1
v_gene: TRBV20-1
abundance: -
CDR3aa: SARDPRLAGGLSSYNEQF

j_gene: TRBJ1-3
v_gene: TRBV7-2
abundance: few
CDR3aa: ASSRNGASRGNTIY

j_gene: TRBJ2-7
v_gene: TRBV7-2
abundance: few
CDR3aa: ASSSTQGLARNEQY

j_gene: TRBJ2-5
v_gene: TRBV7-8
abundance: few
CDR3aa: ASSRQQETQY

j_gene: TRBJ1-6
v_gene: TRBV10-2
abundance: many
CDR3aa: ASSVPAGPSPLH

j_gene: TRBJ1-5
v_gene: TRBV20-1
abundance: -
CDR3aa: SARGGPGQPQH

j_gene: TRBJ2-5
v_gene: TRBV7-7
abundance: -
CDR3aa: ASSFQLAVQETQY

j_gene: TRBJ2-3
v_gene: TRBV4-3
abundance: many
CDR3aa: ASSQDGAGRTDTQY

j_gene: TRBJ2-7
v_gene: TRBV7-6
abundance: -
CDR3aa: ASSLEVSAAYEQY

j_gene: TRBJ2-3
v_gene: TRBV7-2
abundance: -
CDR3aa: ASSATLAGGTDTQY

j_gene: TRBJ2-1
v_gene: TRBV7-6
abundance: few
CDR3aa: ASSQIAGGSYNEQF

j_gene: TRBJ2-5
v_gene: TRBV5-1
abundance: few
CDR3aa: ASSLVASGGQETQY

j_gene: TRBJ1-1
v_gene: TRBV10-1
abundance: few
CDR3aa: ASSFMTGEDEAF

j_gene: TRBJ2-1
v_gene: TRBV29-1
abundance: many
CDR3aa: SVEKGLASNEQF

j_gene: TRBJ2-2
v_gene: TRBV9
abundance: few
CDR3aa: ASSHPREGKNTGELF

j_gene: TRBJ2-1
v_gene: TRBV20-1
abundance: -
CDR3aa: SAIPGNNEQF

j_gene: TRBJ2-7
v_gene: TRBV7-2
abundance: few
CDR3aa: ASSPLGGSSSYEQY

j_gene: TRBJ2-1
v_gene: TRBV20-1
abundance: many
CDR3aa: SARGGPDRVSGNEQF

j_gene: TRBJ2-7
v_gene: TRBV15
abundance: many
CDR3aa: ATSRDGGTVPEQY

j_gene: TRBJ2-5
v_gene: TRBV12-3/TRBV12-4
abundance: -
CDR3aa: ASSPGAGGGEETQY

j_gene: TRBJ2-5
v_gene: TRBV20-1
abundance: many
CDR3aa: SASFFGLAGGGETQY

j_gene: TRBJ1-5
v_gene: TRBV20-1
abundance: few
CDR3aa: SASWVGQSNQPQH

j_gene: TRBJ1-2
v_gene: TRBV6-5
abundance: many
CDR3aa: ASWTGLLGYT

j_gene: TRBJ1-5
v_gene: TRBV4-2
abundance: -
CDR3aa: ASSQDRGGKNQPQH

j_gene: TRBJ2-5
v_gene: TRBV20-1
abundance: many
CDR3aa: SARGQEETQY

j_gene: TRBJ2-1
v_gene: TRBV6-1
abundance: -
CDR3aa: ASSAHGVGTGSNEQF

j_gene: TRBJ1-5
v_gene: TRBV27
abundance: -
CDR3aa: ASSPWGSDSNQPQH

j_gene: TRBJ2-7
v_gene: TRBV5-1
abundance: few
CDR3aa: ACRPGTVSYEQY

j_gene: TRBJ2-2
v_gene: TRBV12-3/TRBV12-4
abundance: few
CDR3aa: ASSFLGASTGELF

j_gene: TRBJ2-7
v_gene: TRBV4-3
abundance: few
CDR3aa: ASSQEWGRSGYEQY

j_gene: TRBJ2-7
v_gene: TRBV18
abundance: few
CDR3aa: ASSLTGTGIYEQY

j_gene: TRBJ1-1
v_gene: TRBV7-9
abundance: -
CDR3aa: ASRAGSEAF

j_gene: TRBJ2-1
v_gene: TRBV5-1
abundance: many
CDR3aa: ASSLTDEQF

j_gene: TRBJ2-7
v_gene: TRBV11-2
abundance: few
CDR3aa: ASRDSFYEQY

j_gene: TRBJ2-2
v_gene: TRBV27
abundance: -
CDR3aa: ASSRRLGDGELF

j_gene: TRBJ2-5
v_gene: TRBV20-1
abundance: many
CDR3aa: SAFPAGPGETQY

j_gene: TRBJ2-5
v_gene: TRBV20-1
abundance: many
CDR3aa: SARVPAAAQY

j_gene: TRBJ1-4
v_gene: TRBV5-1
abundance: -
CDR3aa: ASSLDGAIDQGEKLF

j_gene: TRBJ2-3
v_gene: TRBV20-1
abundance: few
CDR3aa: SAQRGAGSSTDTQY

j_gene: TRBJ2-7
v_gene: TRBV5-1
abundance: -
CDR3aa: ASGDTDYEQY